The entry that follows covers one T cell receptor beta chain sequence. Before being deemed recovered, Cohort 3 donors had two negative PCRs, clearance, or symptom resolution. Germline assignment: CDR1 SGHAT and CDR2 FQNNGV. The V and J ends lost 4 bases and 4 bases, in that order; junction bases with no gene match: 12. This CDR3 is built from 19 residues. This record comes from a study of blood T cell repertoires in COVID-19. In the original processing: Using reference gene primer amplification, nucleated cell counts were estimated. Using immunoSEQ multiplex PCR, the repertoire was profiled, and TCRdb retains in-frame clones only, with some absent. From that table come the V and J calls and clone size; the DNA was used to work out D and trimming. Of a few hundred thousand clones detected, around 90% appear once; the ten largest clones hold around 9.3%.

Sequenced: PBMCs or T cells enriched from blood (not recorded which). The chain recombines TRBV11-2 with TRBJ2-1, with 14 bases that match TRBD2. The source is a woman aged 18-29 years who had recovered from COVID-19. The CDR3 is CASSSKPGTSGSWYNEQFF. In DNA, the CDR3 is TGTGCCAGCAGCTCCAAACCCGGGACTAGCGGGAGCTGGTACAATGAGCAGTTCTTC.